This T cell receptor (beta chain) is from a study of response to subunit inactivated influenza vaccine. This clonotype has only a few counts. Its antigen remains unidentified. A single record per CDR3 protein comes from TCRdb applying MiXCR to the RT-PCR reads. The sample holds under 200,000 distinct CDR3 sequences, roughly a tenth seen once. Broader study findings: The authors suggested that every seasonal influenza vaccination recruits few new T cells.

The TCR sequence derives from a man in his fifties or sixties who received an inactivated influenza vaccine. The sample in question was non-naive T cells sorted from PBMCs, obtained 35 to 45 days after vaccination.

CDR3: CSARSSGSFNQPQHF. The CDR3 DNA reads as TGCAGTGCTAGGTCCAGCGGCAGCTTCAATCAGCCCCAGCATTTT. This chain joins TRBV20-1 and TRBJ1-5; D unresolved. Germline assignment: CDR1 DFQATT and CDR2 SNEGSKA (reference sequence). V was pared by 3 bases and J by 3 bases, with 15 bases between. The CDR3 is made up of 15 amino acids.